This T cell receptor (beta chain) is from a study of blood T cells in healthy people across ages. The study's findings and limits: Per million T cells, TCR beta diversity dropped roughly linearly as age increased. Greater diversity and more naive CD4+ cells were seen in long-lived donors than in aged donors.

The CDR3 contains 15 residues. CDR1 and CDR2 (germline): SGHRS, YFSETQ. Comments on this clonotype: The antigen remains undetermined. One junction end disagrees with the germline gene, perhaps due to a read error.

A J-beta primer mix and a sample-barcoded 5' primer were used in a second PCR of about 6 to 12 cycles. From the 5' RACE reads, TCRdb called clonotypes with MiXCR, one entry per CDR3 protein. This sample carries about 1.5 million distinct CDR3 sequences, about 43% of them seen once, and the ten largest clones take roughly 7.9%. The sequenced sample was blood. J is TRBJ2-1 and V is TRBV5-1, with D possibly being TRBD1 (6 bases). This clonotype was obtained from a woman under 30 in good health. DNA of the CDR3: TGCACCAGCAGCTCGGGACACGGAATAAACAATGGGCAGTTCTTC. Protein: CTSSSGHGINNGQFF. The whole variable domain, remainder taken from reference TRBV5-1 and TRBJ2-1, is KAGVTQTPRYLIKTRGQQVTLSCSPISGHRSVSWYQQTPGQGLQFLFEYFSETQRNKGNFPGRFSGRQFSNSRSEMNVSTLELGDSALYLCTSSSGHGINNGQFFGPGTRLTVL.